Listed below are T cell receptor beta chains from one sample, sequenced in a study of shared clonotypes between healthy human individuals. Measured with immunoSEQ multiplex PCR; TCRdb has only the in-frame clones, and not every one. The data contain about 2 million clones, approximately 94% of them singletons. Material for sequencing was naive CD8+ T cells sorted from blood. The origin of the receptors is a man younger than 30 in good health. Both conserved end residues are part of each CDR3. Size values are once, few and many counts, or a class for expanded clones, and some rows have none.

NA	TRBV30	TRBJ2-7	CAWRRQGTYEQYF
NA	TRBV10-2	TRBJ1-3	CASSATGAGNTIYF
once	TRBV7-9	TRBJ2-7	CASSKRASGTDEQYF
NA	TRBV4-2	TRBJ1-5	CASSQERQGVYGQPQHF
NA	TRBV4-3	TRBJ2-3	CASSQDRRLGGIDTQYF
once	TRBV27	TRBJ1-6	CASSLGVGGQGHSPLHF
once	TRBV28	TRBJ2-1	CASRDSGSYNEQFF
NA	TRBV19	TRBJ2-7	CASSMWGPYEQYF
NA	TRBV4-1	TRBJ1-4	CASSQRSGTDEKLFF
NA	TRBV30	TRBJ2-5	CAWAEDYRQETQYF
NA	TRBV30	TRBJ2-7	CAWSVPGGTYEQYF
NA	TRBV5-1	TRBJ1-3	CASSLDHLGRGHNTIYF
once	TRBV14	TRBJ2-1	CASSQAGGNEQFF
NA	TRBV28	TRBJ1-5	CASTTDRRRANQPQHF
NA	TRBV7-8	TRBJ2-2	CASSLGPTGELFF
NA	TRBV6-1	TRBJ2-2	CASSPPQVRAGELFF
NA	TRBV11-2	TRBJ2-2	CASSSETGYWRETGELFF
NA	TRBV27	TRBJ2-2	CASSARLAAPGGELFF
NA	TRBV10-1	TRBJ2-7	CASSDGGSGDEQYF
NA	TRBV11-1	TRBJ2-3	CASSIPVGFQDTQYF
NA	TRBV5-6	TRBJ2-1	CASSRQGFEQFF
few	TRBV19	TRBJ2-1	CASSAGLREQFF
NA	TRBV9	TRBJ1-5	CASSVGGQLNQPQHF
NA	TRBV7-9	TRBJ1-2	CASSQGGAAEASYGYTF
NA	TRBV9	TRBJ2-1	CASSPPLGLAGHNEQFF
NA	TRBV9	TRBJ2-1	CASSTNTMGENEQFF
NA	TRBV18	TRBJ1-5	CASSPTAESYSNQPQHF
NA	TRBV7-8	TRBJ1-2	CASSLAGDRLNGYTF
NA	TRBV28	TRBJ2-3	CASSFYRGSSTDTQYF
NA	TRBV5-6	TRBJ2-2	CASRSQGAGELFF
NA	TRBV13	TRBJ2-7	CASSLGRAYEQYF
NA	TRBV6-6	TRBJ2-1	CASTLAGGFLYNEQFF
once	TRBV27	TRBJ2-7	CASKAASGPSYEQYF
NA	TRBV4-1	TRBJ1-1	CASSRTLTAMNTEAFF
NA	TRBV9	TRBJ2-7	CASSVGQDYEQYF
NA	TRBV7-3	TRBJ1-3	CASSLLGQGSSGNTIYF
NA	TRBV28	TRBJ2-7	CASSSPAGAGGLEQYF
NA	TRBV4-3	TRBJ1-3	CASSPRTEGDGNTIYF
NA	TRBV27	TRBJ1-6	CASRDPRSNSPLHF